This T cell receptor (beta chain) was recorded in a study of cytomegalovirus exposure and HLA in healthy donors. This PCR relied on a set of 60 Vbeta primers and 13 Jbeta primers. Repertoires were generated with immunoSEQ multiplex PCR, while TCRdb's copy carries only in-frame clones and drops some. Counted here are approximately 210,000 clones, roughly 77% occurring once; the ten biggest clones make up around 1.5%. The length of the CDR3 is 14 residues. The germline CDR1 and CDR2 sequences are SNHLY and FYNNEI. The V and J ends lost 6 bases and 5 bases, in that order; junction bases with no gene match: 5. This clone was counted only a few times.

Source material: PBMCs. This clonotype was sampled from a woman in her 50s in good health and CMV-seronegative. The rearrangement uses TRBV2 and TRBJ1-2, with TRBD1 matching 11 bases. CDR3 residues: CASSGQGARYGYTF. The DNA for the CDR3 is TGTGCCAGCAGCGGACAGGGGGCAAGGTATGGCTACACCTTC.